This section outlines one T cell receptor beta chain sequence together with its context. Antigen specificity is unknown. An end of the junction differs from the germline gene, which may be a read error. Healthy Caucasian individuals from Russia aged about 6 to 95 served as donors. The CDR3 consists of 11 residues. The germline CDR1 and CDR2 sequences are MDHEN and SYDVKM. Next came a second PCR, run for about 7 to 11 cycles, which used a sample-barcoded 5' primer along with a J-beta primer mix. Every individual sample yielded 2.5 million or more paired-end reads (each containing CDR3). Via MiXCR, TCRdb re-called the 5' RACE reads, giving one row per CDR3 protein. The table records about 1.4 million distinct CDR3 sequences, 59% of them present only once. The data derive from a study of blood T cells in healthy people across ages. Broader study findings: There were more naive CD4+ cells and higher diversity in long-lived donors than in aged donors. Roughly linear declines in TCR beta diversity per million T cells occurred with age.

This sequence was found in a man younger than 35 in good health. The sample comprised blood. This rearrangement joins TRBV28 to TRBJ1-2; D gene uncertain. The CDR3 sequence: CTSSLYYGYTF. In DNA, the CDR3 is TGTACCAGCAGTTTATACTATGGCTACACCTTC.